A selection of T cell receptor beta chains follows, all from one sample in a study of CD8 T cells in Susac syndrome. TCRdb recomputed calls from the immunoSEQ multiplex PCR reads with MiXCR, one row per CDR3 protein. Of about 240,000 distinct CDR3 sequences listed, approximately 95% are singletons. The sequenced material came from CD4+ T cells from PBMCs. Every receptor here comes from a human donor with Susac syndrome. The CDR3 runs from the conserved cysteine through the conserved F or W. A D gene is named only where the DNA matches it firmly.

j_call v_call d_call cdr3_aa cdr3_nt
TRBJ2-3 TRBV7-8 TRBD2 CASSLLAGGRGDTQYF TGTGCCAGCAGCTTATTGGCGGGAGGGCGGGGAGATACGCAGTATTTT
TRBJ2-7 TRBV29-1 - CSVEVTGTPTEQYF TGCAGCGTTGAAGTTACCGGGACTCCAACCGAGCAGTACTTC
TRBJ2-3 TRBV5-1 - CASSLGLTTDTQYF TGCGCCAGCAGTTTGGGACTTACTACAGATACGCAGTATTTT
TRBJ1-5 TRBV29-1 TRBD1 CSVVAGGAGNQPQHF TGCAGCGTGGTCGCAGGGGGCGCGGGCAATCAGCCCCAGCATTTT
TRBJ2-3 TRBV19 - CASSIRERDTQYF TGTGCCAGTAGTATCCGGGAGCGAGATACGCAGTATTTT
TRBJ1-2 TRBV15 - CATYRPPNMGRNGYTF TGTGCCACCTATCGACCCCCCAATATGGGGAGGAATGGCTACACCTTC
TRBJ1-2 TRBV5-1 - CASSLHGQQSNYGYTF TGCGCCAGCAGCTTACATGGGCAACAGTCGAACTATGGCTACACCTTC
TRBJ2-1 TRBV14 - CASSPQLSYNEQFF TGTGCCAGCAGCCCACAATTATCCTACAATGAGCAGTTCTTC
TRBJ2-7 TRBV5-4 TRBD2 CASTGLANEQYF TGTGCCAGCACGGGACTAGCGAACGAGCAGTACTTC
TRBJ1-3 TRBV30 - CAWSPRSGNTIYF TGTGCCTGGAGTCCCCGCTCTGGAAACACCATATATTTT
TRBJ1-2 TRBV5-1 - CASSERTDYYGYTF TGCGCCAGCAGCGAGCGGACAGACTACTATGGCTACACCTTC
TRBJ2-5 TRBV5-1 - CASTDPGLGMSETQYF TGCGCCAGCACGGACCCGGGACTGGGGATGTCGGAGACCCAGTACTTC